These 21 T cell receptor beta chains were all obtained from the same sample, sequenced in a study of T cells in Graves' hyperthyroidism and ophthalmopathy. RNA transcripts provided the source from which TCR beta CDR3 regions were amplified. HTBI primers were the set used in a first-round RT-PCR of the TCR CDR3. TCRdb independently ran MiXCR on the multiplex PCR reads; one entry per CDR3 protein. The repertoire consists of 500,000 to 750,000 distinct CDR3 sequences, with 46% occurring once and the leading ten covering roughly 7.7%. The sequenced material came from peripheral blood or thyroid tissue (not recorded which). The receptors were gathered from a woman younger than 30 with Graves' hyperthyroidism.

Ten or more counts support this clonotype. This CDR3 is CSVEDEDLGYGYTF. The CDR3 DNA is TGCAGCGTTGAAGATGAGGATTTGGGGTATGGCTACACCTTC. The chain is built from TRBV29-1 and TRBJ1-2; D not resolved. Between the trimmed V and J ends, which lost 0 bases and 5 bases, there was a span of 13 bases. Germline values: CDR1 SQVTM, CDR2 ANQGSEA. The CDR3 consists of 14 residues.

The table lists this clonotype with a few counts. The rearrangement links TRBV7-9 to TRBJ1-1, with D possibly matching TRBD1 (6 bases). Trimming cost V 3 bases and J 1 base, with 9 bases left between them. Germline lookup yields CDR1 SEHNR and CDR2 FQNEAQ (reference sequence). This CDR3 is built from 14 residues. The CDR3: CASSLGGQNTEAFF. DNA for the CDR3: TGTGCCAGCAGCTTGGGGGGACAGAACACTGAAGCTTTCTTT.

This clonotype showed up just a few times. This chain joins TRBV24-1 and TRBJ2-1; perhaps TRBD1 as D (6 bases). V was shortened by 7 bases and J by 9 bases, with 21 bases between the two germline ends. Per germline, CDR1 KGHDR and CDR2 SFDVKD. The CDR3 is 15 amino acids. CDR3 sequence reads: CATSISWPGDGEQFF. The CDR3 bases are TGTGCCACCAGCATCTCTTGGCCAGGGGATGGTGAGCAGTTCTTC.

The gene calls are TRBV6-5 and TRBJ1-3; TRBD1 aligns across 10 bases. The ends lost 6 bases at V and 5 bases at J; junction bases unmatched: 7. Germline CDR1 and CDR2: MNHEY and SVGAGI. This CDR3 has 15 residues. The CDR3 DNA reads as TGTGCCAGCAGGCCACAGGGACAGGGGCGAAACACCATATATTTT. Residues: CASRPQGQGRNTIYF.

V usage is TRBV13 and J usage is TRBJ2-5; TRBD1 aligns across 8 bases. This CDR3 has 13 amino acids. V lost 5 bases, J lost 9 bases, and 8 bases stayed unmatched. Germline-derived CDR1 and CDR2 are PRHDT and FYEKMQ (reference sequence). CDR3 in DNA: TGTGCCAGCAGCAGGACAGGGTCCTCCGCCCAGTACTTC. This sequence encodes CASSRTGSSAQYF.

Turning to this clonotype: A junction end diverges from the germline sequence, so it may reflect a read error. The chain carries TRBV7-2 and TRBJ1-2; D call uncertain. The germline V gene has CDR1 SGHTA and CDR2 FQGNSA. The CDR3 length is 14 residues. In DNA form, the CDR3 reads TGTGTCAGCAGCTTAGCGCATCCTAACTATGGCTACACCTTC. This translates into CVSSLAHPNYGYTF.

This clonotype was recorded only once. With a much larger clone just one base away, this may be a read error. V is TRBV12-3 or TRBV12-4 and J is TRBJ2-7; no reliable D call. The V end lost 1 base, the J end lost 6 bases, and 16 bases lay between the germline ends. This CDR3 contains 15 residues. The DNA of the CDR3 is TGTGCCAGCAGTTTAGTGGACGGCTGTTCCATCGAGCAGTACTTC. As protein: CASSLVDGCSIEQYF.

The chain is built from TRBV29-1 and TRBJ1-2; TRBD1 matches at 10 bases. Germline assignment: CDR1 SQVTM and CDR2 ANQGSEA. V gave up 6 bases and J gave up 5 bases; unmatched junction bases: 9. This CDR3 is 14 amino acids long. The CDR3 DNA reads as TGCAGCGTCCAAGGACAGGGGGGGGGGTATGGCTACACCTTC. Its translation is CSVQGQGGGYGYTF.

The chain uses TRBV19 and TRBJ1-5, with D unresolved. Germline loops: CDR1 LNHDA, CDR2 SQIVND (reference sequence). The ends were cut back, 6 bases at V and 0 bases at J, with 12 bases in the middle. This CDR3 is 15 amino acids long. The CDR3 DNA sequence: TGTGCCAGTAGCCGGACTTTTTATAGCAATCAGCCCCAGCATTTT. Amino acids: CASSRTFYSNQPQHF.

CDR3 sequence reads: CSVGTGSNSPLHF. In nucleotides, the CDR3 is TGCAGCGTTGGGACAGGGTCTAATTCACCCCTCCACTTT. The J gene is TRBJ1-6, the V gene TRBV29-1; the match to TRBD1 covers 8 bases. CDR1 and CDR2 (germline): SQVTM, ANQGSEA. V was clipped by 4 bases and J by 6 bases; unmatched bases: 2. This CDR3 region has 13 residues.

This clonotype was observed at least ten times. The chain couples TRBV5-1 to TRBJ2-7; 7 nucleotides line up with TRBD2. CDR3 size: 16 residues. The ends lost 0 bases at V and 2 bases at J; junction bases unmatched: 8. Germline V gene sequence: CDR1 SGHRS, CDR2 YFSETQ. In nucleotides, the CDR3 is TGCGCCAGCAGCTTGGAAGGCGGGAGTTTCCCCTACGAGCAGTACTTC. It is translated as CASSLEGGSFPYEQYF.

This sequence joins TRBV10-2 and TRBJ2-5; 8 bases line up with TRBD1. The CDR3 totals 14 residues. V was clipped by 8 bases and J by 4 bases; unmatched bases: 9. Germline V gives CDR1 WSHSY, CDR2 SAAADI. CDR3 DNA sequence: TGCGCCAGCGGGGAAGGGACAGGAGGAGAGACCCAGTACTTC. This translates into CASGEGTGGETQYF.

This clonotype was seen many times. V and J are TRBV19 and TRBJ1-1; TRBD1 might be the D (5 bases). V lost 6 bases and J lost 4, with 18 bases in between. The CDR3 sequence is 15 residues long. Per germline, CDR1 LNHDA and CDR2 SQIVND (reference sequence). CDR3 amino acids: CASRSKPGRITEAFF. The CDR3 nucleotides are TGTGCCAGTAGAAGTAAGCCGGGACGGATCACTGAAGCTTTCTTT.

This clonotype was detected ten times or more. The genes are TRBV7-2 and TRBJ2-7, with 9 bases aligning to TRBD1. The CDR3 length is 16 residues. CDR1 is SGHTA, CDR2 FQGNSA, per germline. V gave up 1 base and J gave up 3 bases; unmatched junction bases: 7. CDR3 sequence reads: CASSLGRTGDGYEQYF. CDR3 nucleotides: TGTGCCAGCAGCTTAGGTCGGACAGGGGATGGCTACGAGCAGTACTTC.

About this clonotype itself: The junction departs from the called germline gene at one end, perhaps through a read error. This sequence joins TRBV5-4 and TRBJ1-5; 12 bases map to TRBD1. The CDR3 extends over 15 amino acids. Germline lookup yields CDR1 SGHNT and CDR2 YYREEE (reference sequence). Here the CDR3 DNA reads TGCGCCAGCAGCCAAGAGGGACAGGGGGCTCAGCCCCAGCATTTT. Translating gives CASSQEGQGAQPQHF.

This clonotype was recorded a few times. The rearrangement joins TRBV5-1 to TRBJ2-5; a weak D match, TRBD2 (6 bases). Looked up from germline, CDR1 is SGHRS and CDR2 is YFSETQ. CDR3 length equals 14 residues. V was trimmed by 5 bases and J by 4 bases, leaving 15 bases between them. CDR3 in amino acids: CASRSGVVLETQYF. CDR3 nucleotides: TGCGCCAGCAGATCGGGAGTAGTTTTAGAGACCCAGTACTTC.

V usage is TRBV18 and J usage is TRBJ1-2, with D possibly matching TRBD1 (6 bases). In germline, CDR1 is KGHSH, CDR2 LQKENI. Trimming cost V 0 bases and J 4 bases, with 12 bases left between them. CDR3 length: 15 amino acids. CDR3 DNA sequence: TGTGCCAGCTCACCACCGTCAGGGGTCGGCTATGGCTACACCTTC. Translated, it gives CASSPPSGVGYGYTF.

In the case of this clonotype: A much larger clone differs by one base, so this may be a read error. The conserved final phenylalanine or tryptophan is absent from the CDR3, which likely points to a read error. CDR3 protein: CASGPAHTSIGNQPQHL. CDR3 nucleotides: TGTGCTAGTGGTCCCGCACACACTTCAATAGGGAATCAGCCCCAGCATCTT. The chain has TRBV12-5 and TRBJ1-5; D is unclear. Trimming left V 5 bases short and J 4 bases short, with 21 bases between. The CDR3 sequence is 17 residues long. Germline loops: CDR1 LGHNT, CDR2 FRNRAP.

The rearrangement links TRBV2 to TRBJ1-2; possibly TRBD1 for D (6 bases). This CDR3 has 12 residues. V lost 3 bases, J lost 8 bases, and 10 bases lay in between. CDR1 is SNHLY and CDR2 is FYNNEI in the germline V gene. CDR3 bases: TGTGCCAGCAGTGAGGGGGGGCTCGGCTACACCTTC. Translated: CASSEGGLGYTF.

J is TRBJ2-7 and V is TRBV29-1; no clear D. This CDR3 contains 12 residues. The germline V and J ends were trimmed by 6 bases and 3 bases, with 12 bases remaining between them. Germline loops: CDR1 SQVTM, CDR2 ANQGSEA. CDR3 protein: CSVSWSHYEQYF. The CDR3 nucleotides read TGCAGCGTCTCCTGGAGTCACTACGAGCAGTACTTC.

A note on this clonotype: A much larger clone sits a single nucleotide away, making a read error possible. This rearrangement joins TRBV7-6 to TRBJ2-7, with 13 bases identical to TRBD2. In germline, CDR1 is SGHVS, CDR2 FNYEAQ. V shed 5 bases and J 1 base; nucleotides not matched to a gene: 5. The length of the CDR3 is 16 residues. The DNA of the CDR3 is TGTGCCAGCAGCGGGGGGACTAGCGGGATATCCTACGAGCAGTACTTC. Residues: CASSGGTSGISYEQYF.